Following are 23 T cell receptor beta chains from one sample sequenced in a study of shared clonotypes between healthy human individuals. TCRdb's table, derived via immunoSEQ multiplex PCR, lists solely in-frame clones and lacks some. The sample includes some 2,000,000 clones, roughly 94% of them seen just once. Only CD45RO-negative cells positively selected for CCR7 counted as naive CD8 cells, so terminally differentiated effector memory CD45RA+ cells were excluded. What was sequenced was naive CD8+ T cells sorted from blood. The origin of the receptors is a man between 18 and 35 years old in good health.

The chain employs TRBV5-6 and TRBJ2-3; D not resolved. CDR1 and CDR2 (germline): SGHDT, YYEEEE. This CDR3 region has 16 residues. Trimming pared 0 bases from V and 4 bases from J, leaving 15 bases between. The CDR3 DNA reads TGTGCCAGCAGCTTGGGGATTTCAGAGGTGGCAGATACGCAGTATTTT. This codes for CASSLGISEVADTQYF. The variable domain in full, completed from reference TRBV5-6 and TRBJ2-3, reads DAGVTQSPTHLIKTRGQQVTLRCSPKSGHDTVSWYQQALGQGPQFIFQYYEEEERQRGNFPDRFSGHQFPNYSSELNVNALLLGDSALYLCASSLGISEVADTQYFGPGTRLTVL.

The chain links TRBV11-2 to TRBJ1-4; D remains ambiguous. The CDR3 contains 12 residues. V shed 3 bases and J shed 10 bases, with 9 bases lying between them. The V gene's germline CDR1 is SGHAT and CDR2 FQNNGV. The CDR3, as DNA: TGTGCCAGCAGCTTCTACGATGGAAAACTGTTTTTT. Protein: CASSFYDGKLFF. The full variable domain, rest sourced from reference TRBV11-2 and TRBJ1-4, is EAGVAQSPRYKIIEKRQSVAFWCNPISGHATLYWYQQILGQGPKLLIQFQNNGVVDDSQLPKDRFSAERLKGVDSTLKIQPAKLEDSAVYLCASSFYDGKLFFGSGTQLSVL.

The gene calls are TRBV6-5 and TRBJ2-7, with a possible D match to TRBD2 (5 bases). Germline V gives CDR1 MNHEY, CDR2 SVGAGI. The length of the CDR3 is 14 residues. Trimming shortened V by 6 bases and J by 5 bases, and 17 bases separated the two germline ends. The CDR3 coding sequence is TGTGCCAGCAGCCCCGGGCCACACGGGAACGAGCAGTACTTC. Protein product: CASSPGPHGNEQYF.

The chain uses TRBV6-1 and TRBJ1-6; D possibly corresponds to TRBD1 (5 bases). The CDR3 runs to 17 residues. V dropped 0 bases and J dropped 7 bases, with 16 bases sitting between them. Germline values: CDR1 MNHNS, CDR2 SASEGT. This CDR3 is CASSEALLQGRNSPLHF. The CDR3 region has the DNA TGTGCCAGCAGTGAAGCGCTTCTGCAGGGTAGGAATTCACCCCTCCACTTT.

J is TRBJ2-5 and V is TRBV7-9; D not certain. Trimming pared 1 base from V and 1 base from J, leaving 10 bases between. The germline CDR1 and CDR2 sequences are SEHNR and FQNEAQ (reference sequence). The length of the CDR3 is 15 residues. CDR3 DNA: TGTGCCAGCAGCTTAGTAGGCCAGGCCCAAGAGACCCAGTACTTC. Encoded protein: CASSLVGQAQETQYF.

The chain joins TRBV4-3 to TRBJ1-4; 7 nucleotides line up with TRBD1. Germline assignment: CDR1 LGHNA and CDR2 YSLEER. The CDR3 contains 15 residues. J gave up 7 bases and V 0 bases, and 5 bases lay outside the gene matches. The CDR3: CASSQDWTGSEKLFF. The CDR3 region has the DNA TGCGCCAGCAGCCAAGATTGGACAGGATCTGAAAAACTGTTTTTT.

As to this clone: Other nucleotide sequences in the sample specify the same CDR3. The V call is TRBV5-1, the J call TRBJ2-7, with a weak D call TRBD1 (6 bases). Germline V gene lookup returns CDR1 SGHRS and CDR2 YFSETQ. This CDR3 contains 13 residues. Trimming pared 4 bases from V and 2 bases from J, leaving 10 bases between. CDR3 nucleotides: TGCGCCAGCAGCCAGACAGGCGCCTACGAGCAGTACTTC. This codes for CASSQTGAYEQYF.

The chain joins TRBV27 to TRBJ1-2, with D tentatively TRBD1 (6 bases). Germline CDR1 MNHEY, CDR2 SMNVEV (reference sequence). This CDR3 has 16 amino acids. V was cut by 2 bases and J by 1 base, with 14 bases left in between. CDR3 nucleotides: TGTGCCAGCAGTTTAAATCAGGGGAGGGGTAACTATGGCTACACCTTC. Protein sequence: CASSLNQGRGNYGYTF.

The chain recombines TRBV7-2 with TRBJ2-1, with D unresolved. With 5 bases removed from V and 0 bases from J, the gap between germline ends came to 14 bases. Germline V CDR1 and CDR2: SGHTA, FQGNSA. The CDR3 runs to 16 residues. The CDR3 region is CASSPRVQDSYNEQFF. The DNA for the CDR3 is TGTGCCAGCAGCCCCCGGGTCCAGGACTCCTACAATGAGCAGTTCTTC.

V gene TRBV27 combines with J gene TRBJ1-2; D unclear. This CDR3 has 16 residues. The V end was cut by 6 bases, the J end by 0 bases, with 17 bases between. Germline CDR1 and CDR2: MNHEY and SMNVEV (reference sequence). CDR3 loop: CASSPFADPSNYGYTF. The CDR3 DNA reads TGTGCCAGCAGCCCTTTCGCGGATCCTTCTAACTATGGCTACACCTTC.

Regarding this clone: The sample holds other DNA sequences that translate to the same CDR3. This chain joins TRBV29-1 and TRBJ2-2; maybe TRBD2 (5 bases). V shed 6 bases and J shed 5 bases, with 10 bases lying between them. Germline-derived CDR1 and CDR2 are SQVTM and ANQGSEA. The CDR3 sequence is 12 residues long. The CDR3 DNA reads TGCAGCGTCGCCCCGGGGACCGGGGAGCTGTTTTTT. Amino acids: CSVAPGTGELFF.

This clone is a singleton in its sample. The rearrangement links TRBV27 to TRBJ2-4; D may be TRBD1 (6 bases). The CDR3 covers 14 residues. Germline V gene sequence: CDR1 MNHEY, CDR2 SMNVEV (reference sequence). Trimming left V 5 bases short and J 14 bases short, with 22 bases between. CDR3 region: CASSQEQLGQIKYF. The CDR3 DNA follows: TGTGCCAGCAGTCAAGAGCAACTAGGACAGATAAAGTACTTC.

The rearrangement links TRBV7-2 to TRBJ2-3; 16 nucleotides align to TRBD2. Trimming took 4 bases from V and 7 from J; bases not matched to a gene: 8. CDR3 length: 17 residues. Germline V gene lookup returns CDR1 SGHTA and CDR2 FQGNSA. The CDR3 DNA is TGTGCCAGCAGCTCAGGGACTAGCGGGAGGGCCGTTAATACGCAGTATTTT. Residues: CASSSGTSGRAVNTQYF.

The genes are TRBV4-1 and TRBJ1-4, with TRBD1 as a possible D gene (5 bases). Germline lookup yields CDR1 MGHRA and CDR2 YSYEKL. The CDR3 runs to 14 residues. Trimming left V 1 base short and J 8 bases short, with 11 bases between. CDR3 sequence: CASSQVGVEEKLFF. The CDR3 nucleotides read TGCGCCAGCAGCCAAGTGGGGGTGGAGGAAAAACTGTTTTTT.

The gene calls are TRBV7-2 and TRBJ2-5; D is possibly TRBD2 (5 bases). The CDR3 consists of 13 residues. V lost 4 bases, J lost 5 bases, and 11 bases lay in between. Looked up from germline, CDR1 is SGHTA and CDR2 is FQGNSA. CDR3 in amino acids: CASSSGGEETQYF. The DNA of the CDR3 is TGTGCCAGCAGCTCAGGTGGGGAGGAGACCCAGTACTTC.

The chain's CDR3 is CAWSVLAGGSTEAFF. DNA for the CDR3: TGTGCCTGGAGTGTACTTGCAGGGGGGAGCACTGAAGCTTTCTTT. The chain couples TRBV30 to TRBJ1-1, with 7 bases fitting TRBD1. CDR1 GTSNPN and CDR2 SVGIG come from the germline V gene (reference sequence). The CDR3 contains 15 residues. With V trimmed by 0 bases and J by 4 bases, 8 bases remained unmatched.

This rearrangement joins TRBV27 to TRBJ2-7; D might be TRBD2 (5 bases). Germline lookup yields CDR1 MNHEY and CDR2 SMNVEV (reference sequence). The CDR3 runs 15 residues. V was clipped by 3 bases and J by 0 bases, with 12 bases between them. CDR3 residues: CASSLRLLSSYEQYF. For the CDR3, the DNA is TGTGCCAGCAGTTTGAGACTACTAAGCTCCTACGAGCAGTACTTC.

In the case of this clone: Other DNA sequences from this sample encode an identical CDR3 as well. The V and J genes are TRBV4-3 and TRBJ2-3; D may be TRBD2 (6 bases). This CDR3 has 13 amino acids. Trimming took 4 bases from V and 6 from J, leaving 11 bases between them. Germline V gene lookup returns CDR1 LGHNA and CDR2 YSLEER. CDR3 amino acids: CASSLREVDTQYF. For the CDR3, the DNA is TGCGCCAGCAGCCTAAGGGAGGTGGATACGCAGTATTTT.

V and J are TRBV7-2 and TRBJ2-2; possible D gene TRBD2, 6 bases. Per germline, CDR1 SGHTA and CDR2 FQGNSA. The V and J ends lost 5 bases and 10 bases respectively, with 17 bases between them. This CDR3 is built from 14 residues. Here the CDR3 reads CASSPGTGFEELFF. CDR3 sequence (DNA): TGTGCCAGCAGCCCAGGGACTGGCTTTGAGGAGCTGTTTTTT.

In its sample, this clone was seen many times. CDR3 coding DNA: TGTGCCTGGAGCCGAACCCGCACTGAAGCTTTCTTT. Residues: CAWSRTRTEAFF. V gene TRBV30 combines with J gene TRBJ1-1; no firm D call. V lost 3 bases and J lost 4, with 9 bases in between. Germline V CDR1 and CDR2: GTSNPN, SVGIG (reference sequence). The CDR3 sequence is 12 residues long. Full variable domain (missing parts from reference TRBV30 and TRBJ1-1): SQTIHQWPATLVQPVGSPLSLECTVEGTSNPNLYWYRQAAGRGLQLLFYSVGIGQISSEVPQNLSASRPQDRQFILSSKKLLLSDSGFYLCAWSRTRTEAFFGQGTRLTVV.

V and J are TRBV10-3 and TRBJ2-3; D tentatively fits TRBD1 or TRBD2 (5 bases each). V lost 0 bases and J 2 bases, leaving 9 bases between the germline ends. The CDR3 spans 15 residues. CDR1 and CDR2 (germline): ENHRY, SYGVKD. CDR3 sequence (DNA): TGTGCCATCAGTGAGTCCGGGACCCTCACAGATACGCAGTATTTT. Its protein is CAISESGTLTDTQYF.

In DNA form, the CDR3 reads TGCGCCAGCAGCCAAGATGTAACAAGGGCCAACATTCAGTACTTC. Translating gives CASSQDVTRANIQYF. J is TRBJ2-4 and V is TRBV4-1; D is undetermined. V lost 0 bases and J 7 bases, leaving 13 bases between the germline ends. This CDR3 is 15 amino acids long. Germline V gene data show CDR1 as MGHRA and CDR2 as YSYEKL.

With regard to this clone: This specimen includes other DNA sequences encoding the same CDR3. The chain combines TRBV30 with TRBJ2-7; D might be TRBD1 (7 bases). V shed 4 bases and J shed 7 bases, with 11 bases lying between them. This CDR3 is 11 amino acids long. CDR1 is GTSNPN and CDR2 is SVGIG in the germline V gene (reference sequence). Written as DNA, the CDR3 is TGTGCCTGGACAGGGGGAGGAGAGCAGTACTTC. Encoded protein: CAWTGGGEQYF.